Listed below are T cell receptor beta chains from one sample, sequenced in a study of blood T cell repertoires in COVID-19. The assay was immunoSEQ multiplex PCR, and TCRdb's table has in-frame clones only and misses some. Among about 210,000 clones, 75% to 90% were seen once, and the ten largest hold roughly 0.69%. Input material: peripheral blood. The receptors come from a man aged 40-49 years with acute or convalescent COVID-19. CDR3s include the opening cysteine and the closing phenylalanine or tryptophan. Each record gives: D gene, J gene, V gene, clone size, CDR3 DNA, CDR3 protein. The D gene is left open where the match is weak. The size entry is marked missing in some rows and otherwise reads once, few, many or a size class.

D: .
J: TRBJ1-1
V: TRBV3-1/TRBV3-2
size: once
DNA: TGTGCCAGCAGCCCGGGAGGCACTGAAGCTTTCTTT
CDR3: CASSPGGTEAFF

D: .
J: TRBJ2-6
V: TRBV19
size: .
DNA: TGTGCCAGTAGTATCCCCCCCGTTGTCCTCTCTGGGGCCAACGTCCTGACTTTC
CDR3: CASSIPPVVLSGANVLTF

D: TRBD2
J: TRBJ2-3
V: TRBV6-4
size: .
DNA: TGTGCCAGCACCCCGACTTGGGGAGCGGGAGGGAGCACAGATACGCAGTATTTT
CDR3: CASTPTWGAGGSTDTQYF

D: .
J: TRBJ2-2
V: TRBV19
size: .
DNA: TGTGCCAGCAGCCTTGGGACACCAAACACCGGGGAGCTGTTTTTT
CDR3: CASSLGTPNTGELFF

D: .
J: TRBJ2-7
V: TRBV5-1
size: once
DNA: TGCGCCAGCAGCTTGGCCAAAGGACTATCCTACGAGCAGTACTTC
CDR3: CASSLAKGLSYEQYF

D: .
J: TRBJ1-2
V: TRBV7-2
size: .
DNA: TGTGCCAGCAGCTTAGGTGCGATCTATGGCTACACCTTC
CDR3: CASSLGAIYGYTF

D: TRBD1
J: TRBJ1-1
V: TRBV6-5
size: .
DNA: TGTGCCAGCAGTTACTCTCAGGGGGCCCAGGGGTATTTCTTT
CDR3: CASSYSQGAQGYFF

D: TRBD1
J: TRBJ1-5
V: TRBV29-1
size: .
DNA: TGCAGCGTTGAGGCGGGACAGGGAGATCAGCCCCAGCATTTT
CDR3: CSVEAGQGDQPQHF

D: TRBD2
J: TRBJ2-7
V: TRBV29-1
size: .
DNA: TGCAGCGTTGAACTAGCGGGTTACGAGCAGTACTTC
CDR3: CSVELAGYEQYF

D: .
J: TRBJ1-5
V: TRBV9
size: .
DNA: TGTGCCAGCAGCGTAGGAGTCAATCAGCCCCAGCATTTT
CDR3: CASSVGVNQPQHF

D: .
J: TRBJ2-5
V: TRBV9
size: .
DNA: TGTGCCAGCAGCGAGACCCCCGGGGGTTCGGAGACCCAGTACTTC
CDR3: CASSETPGGSETQYF

D: .
J: TRBJ1-2
V: TRBV7-2
size: .
DNA: TGTGCCAGCAGCTTATTGTGGGGAGGAGGCTACACCTTC
CDR3: CASSLLWGGGYTF